This T cell receptor (beta chain) emerged from a study of T cell responses to AZD1222 COVID-19 vaccine. Looked up from germline, CDR1 is SGHRS and CDR2 is YFSETQ. CDR3 length: 15 amino acids. V lost 0 bases and J lost 2, with 8 bases in between. The data were produced by immunoSEQ multiplex PCR, yet TCRdb's version contains in-frame clones alone and is incomplete. The sample lists 150,000 or so clones; roughly 90% were seen once. Notes on the study in general: Variant regions that are unmutated are reportedly the target of nearly half of spike-specific TCRs. Only a handful of AZD1222 recipients, more than five in all, had baseline seropositivity.

Regarding this clone: What it binds is not known.

The TCR originated in an adult in good health. This material consisted of peripheral blood, taken on day 0 of AZD1222 vaccination. This chain joins TRBV5-1 and TRBJ2-2; the D gene could be TRBD1 or TRBD2 (5 bases each). The CDR3 DNA sequence: TGCGCCAGCAGCTTGGCCGGGGCCAACACCGGGGAGCTGTTTTTT. This gives the protein CASSLAGANTGELFF.